The 23 T cell receptor beta chains reported below all come from one sample, sequenced in a study of CD8+CD57+ T cells in acquired aplastic anemia. The use of genomic DNA as template underpinned the TCR beta VDJ and CDR3 profiling. TCRdb independently ran MiXCR on the reads; one entry per CDR3 protein. Here the sample spans hundreds of thousands of distinct CDR3 sequences, around 60% being singletons. The source material was sorted CD4+, CD8+, or CD8+CD57+ T cells (not recorded which) from PBMCs. The receptors come from a human donor with severe aplastic anemia or a healthy control (not recorded which).

The chain has TRBV15 and TRBJ1-6, with D tentatively TRBD1 (6 bases). This CDR3 region has 14 residues. Between the trimmed V and J ends, which lost 4 bases and 10 bases, there was a span of 14 bases. The V gene's germline CDR1 is LNHNV and CDR2 YYDKDF (reference sequence). The CDR3 is CATSKGAGDSPLHF. CDR3 DNA: TGTGCCACCAGCAAAGGGGCAGGGGACTCACCCCTCCACTTT. Supplemented by reference TRBV15 and TRBJ1-6, the full variable domain reads DAMVIQNPRYQVTQFGKPVTLSCSQTLNHNVMYWYQQKSSQAPKLLFHYYDKDFNNEADTPDNFQSRRPNTSFCFLDIRSPGLGDTAMYLCATSKGAGDSPLHFGNGTRLTVT.

The rearrangement links TRBV6-1 to TRBJ1-1, with TRBD1 identical over 9 bases. The junction had 9 bases not matched to a gene; V was cut back by 4 bases and J by 3 bases. The CDR3 spans 16 residues. The germline V gene has CDR1 MNHNS and CDR2 SASEGT. The CDR3 loop is CASSGIQGAMDTEAFF. Written as DNA, the CDR3 is TGTGCCAGCAGTGGCATACAGGGGGCGATGGACACTGAAGCTTTCTTT.

J is TRBJ1-2 and V is TRBV29-1; D uncertain. This CDR3 is built from 12 residues. Germline lookup yields CDR1 SQVTM and CDR2 ANQGSEA. The V end was cut by 0 bases, the J end by 4 bases, with 6 bases between. The CDR3 protein is CSVEEGFYGYTF. DNA for the CDR3: TGCAGCGTTGAAGAGGGGTTCTATGGCTACACCTTC.

The CDR3 spells CAINKGGYNEQFF. The CDR3 nucleotides read TGTGCCATTAATAAAGGGGGCTACAATGAGCAGTTCTTC. The chain has TRBV10-3 and TRBJ2-1; possible D gene TRBD1, 6 bases. Per germline, CDR1 ENHRY and CDR2 SYGVKD. V lost 9 bases, J lost 3 bases, and 12 bases lay in between. The CDR3 runs to 13 residues.

This clonotype was seen at least ten times. V is TRBV2 and J is TRBJ2-2; 8 positions agree with TRBD1. Trimming took 6 bases from V and 6 from J; bases not matched to a gene: 12. CDR1 is SNHLY, CDR2 FYNNEI, per germline. There are 16 residues in the CDR3. The CDR3 DNA reads TGTGCCAGCAGAGATAAGGACAGGGAAGGCCCCGGGGAGCTGTTTTTT. Its translation is CASRDKDREGPGELFF. The variable domain in full, completed from reference TRBV2 and TRBJ2-2, reads EPEVTQTPSHQVTQMGQEVILRCVPISNHLYFYWYRQILGQKVEFLVSFYNNEISEKSEIFDDQFSVERPDGSNFTLKIRSTKLEDSAMYFCASRDKDREGPGELFFGEGSRLTVL.

This clonotype has only a few counts. The rearrangement joins TRBV3-1 to TRBJ1-1, with 7 bases lining up with TRBD1. The CDR3 is 14 amino acids. Germline lookup yields CDR1 LGHDT and CDR2 YNNKEL (reference sequence). Trimming took 5 bases from V and 2 from J; bases not matched to a gene: 5. As DNA, the CDR3 is TGTGCCAGCAGCAACAGGGGCGGTAACACTGAAGCTTTCTTT. Its translation is CASSNRGGNTEAFF.

The J gene is TRBJ2-7, the V gene TRBV20-1; D is possibly TRBD2 (6 bases). Germline V gene data show CDR1 as DFQATT and CDR2 as SNEGSKA (reference sequence). This CDR3 comprises 14 residues. The V and J ends lost 3 bases and 3 bases respectively, with 15 bases between them. The DNA for the CDR3 is TGCAGTGCTAGCCTGGTGGCGGGGAACTACGAGCAGTACTTC. Amino acids: CSASLVAGNYEQYF.

This clonotype has a handful of counts. The chain employs TRBV10-2 and TRBJ2-7, with D hard to call. Germline CDR1 reads WSHSY; CDR2 reads SAAADI. With 1 base removed from V and 3 bases from J, the gap between germline ends came to 1 base. CDR3 length: 11 residues. DNA for the CDR3: TGCGCCAGCAGTGAGTACTACGAGCAGTACTTC. This gives the protein CASSEYYEQYF.

The V gene is TRBV6-2 or TRBV6-3, the J gene TRBJ2-7; D possibly uses TRBD1 or TRBD2 (5 bases each). Germline CDR1 is MNHEY and CDR2 is SVGEGT. The V and J ends lost 6 bases and 0 bases respectively, with 9 bases between them. The CDR3 sequence is 13 residues long. CDR3: CASSWGSSYEQYF. The DNA for the CDR3 is TGTGCCAGCAGCTGGGGGAGCTCCTACGAGCAGTACTTC.

The V gene is TRBV4-3, the J gene TRBJ2-6, with 11 positions matching TRBD1. The CDR3 has 18 amino acids. The trim removed 3 bases at V and 1 base at J, leaving 5 bases unmatched. Germline V lookup: CDR1 LGHNA, CDR2 YSLEER. The DNA of the CDR3 is TGCGCCAGCAGCCAGGCGGACAGGGGGCTATCTGGGGCCAACGTCCTGACTTTC. It is translated as CASSQADRGLSGANVLTF.

Concerning this clonotype itself: A read error may explain this, as a much larger clone is one base away. The rearrangement uses TRBV28 and TRBJ1-6, with 7 nucleotides matching TRBD1. Germline V CDR1 and CDR2: MDHEN, SYDVKM. The CDR3 sequence is 15 residues long. The CDR3 DNA is TGTGCCTGCAGTCCCAGACAGGGTGGGTATTCACCCCTCCACTTT. Its protein product is CACSPRQGGYSPLHF.

The V and J genes are TRBV2 and TRBJ2-5, with no clear D. Trimming shortened V by 6 bases and J by 3 bases, and 11 bases separated the two germline ends. This CDR3 region has 13 residues. Per the germline V gene, CDR1 is SNHLY and CDR2 is FYNNEI. The CDR3 loop reads CASRPRSKETQYF. CDR3 coding DNA: TGTGCCAGCAGACCCAGGAGCAAAGAGACCCAGTACTTC.

V gene TRBV19 combines with J gene TRBJ2-5; D perhaps matches TRBD2 (6 bases). This CDR3 has 14 residues. V shed 5 bases and J shed 3 bases, with 13 bases lying between them. CDR1 is LNHDA, CDR2 SQIVND, per germline (reference sequence). The CDR3 reads CASSQIGGKETQYF. The CDR3 DNA reads as TGTGCCAGTAGTCAAATCGGCGGGAAAGAGACCCAGTACTTC. The whole variable domain, filled in from reference TRBV19 and TRBJ2-5, reads DGGITQSPKYLFRKEGQNVTLSCEQNLNHDAMYWYRQDPGQGLRLIYYSQIVNDFQKGDIAEGYSVSREKKESFPLTVTSAQKNPTAFYLCASSQIGGKETQYFGPGTRLLVL.

This clonotype was found many times. The genes are TRBV12-3 or TRBV12-4 and TRBJ1-5; D is perhaps TRBD1 (6 bases). V dropped 6 bases and J dropped 3 bases, with 12 bases sitting between them. The CDR3 loop spans 14 amino acids. The CDR3 sequence: CASSGGQPNQPQHF. CDR3 nucleotides: TGTGCCAGCAGCGGAGGACAGCCCAATCAGCCCCAGCATTTT.

The chain carries TRBV11-2 and TRBJ2-7; TRBD1 matches 8 bases. Germline trimming cut 5 bases from V and 4 bases from J; bases unmatched to any gene: 16. Germline V gene data show CDR1 as SGHAT and CDR2 as FQNNGV. This CDR3 has 17 residues. The DNA for the CDR3 is TGTGCCAGCAGCCCCCCCCACCCCCTGACAGGGGTATACGAGCAGTACTTC. Protein: CASSPPHPLTGVYEQYF.

The sample holds many counts of this clonotype. CDR3 region: CATWRGVQSPLHF. The CDR3 DNA sequence: TGTGCCACCTGGAGGGGGGTACAATCACCCCTCCACTTT. This chain connects TRBV28 to TRBJ1-6, with D possibly matching TRBD1 (6 bases). V was trimmed by 10 bases and J by 10 bases, leaving 17 bases between them. This CDR3 region has 13 residues. Germline V gives CDR1 MDHEN, CDR2 SYDVKM.

The chain carries TRBV19 and TRBJ1-5; 10 bases agree with TRBD1. Trimming at V came to 9 bases and at J to 2 bases, leaving 7 bases not matched to a gene. Looked up from germline, CDR1 is LNHDA and CDR2 is SQIVND (reference sequence). This CDR3 has 15 amino acids. CDR3 DNA: TGTGCCAGCAGTGAGGACAGGGGGGGCAATCAGCCCCAGCATTTT. Translation: CASSEDRGGNQPQHF. Full variable domain (rest looked up from reference TRBV19 and TRBJ1-5): DGGITQSPKYLFRKEGQNVTLSCEQNLNHDAMYWYRQDPGQGLRLIYYSQIVNDFQKGDIAEGYSVSREKKESFPLTVTSAQKNPTAFYLCASSEDRGGNQPQHFGDGTRLSIL.

This clonotype was recorded at least ten times. This rearrangement joins TRBV5-8 to TRBJ1-2; TRBD1 agrees at 8 bases. The CDR3 has 15 amino acids. Germline V gene data show CDR1 as SGHTS and CDR2 as YDEGEE. V lost 3 bases and J lost 1; bases outside the gene matches: 5. The CDR3 protein is CASSSGTGSNYGYTF. CDR3 nucleotides: TGTGCCAGCAGCTCAGGGACAGGAAGTAACTATGGCTACACCTTC.

This clonotype was counted a few times. This chain uses TRBV20-1 with TRBJ2-7; maybe TRBD1 (5 bases). The CDR3 has 13 amino acids. The V gene lost 0 bases and the J gene lost 6 bases, with 12 bases spanning the gap. Germline CDR1 is DFQATT and CDR2 is SNEGSKA (reference sequence). Written as DNA, the CDR3 is TGCAGTGCTAGAGATTCGACAGCGACCGAGCAGTACTTC. It codes for CSARDSTATEQYF.

This clonotype has ten or more counts. This chain uses TRBV7-2 with TRBJ2-1, with 11 bases fitting TRBD2. V lost 1 base, J lost 3 bases, and 8 bases stayed unmatched. Germline CDR1 SGHTA, CDR2 FQGNSA. There are 18 residues in the CDR3. Here the CDR3 DNA reads TGTGCCAGCAGCTTAGAGTCTATAGCGGGGGGGCGCTACAATGAGCAGTTCTTC. It codes for CASSLESIAGGRYNEQFF.

V is TRBV7-3 and J is TRBJ1-2, with TRBD1 matching over 10 bases. J was trimmed by 8 bases and V by 6 bases; bases with no gene match: 15. The CDR3 runs 16 residues. CDR1 SGHTA and CDR2 FQGTGA come from the germline V gene. The CDR3 reads CASSPPGPGTGEGYTF. The DNA for the CDR3 is TGTGCCAGCAGTCCACCTGGACCCGGGACAGGGGAGGGCTACACCTTC.

This clonotype was found a few times. The rearrangement uses TRBV12-5 and TRBJ2-3; D unresolved. CDR1 and CDR2 (germline): LGHNT, FRNRAP. With 0 bases removed from V and 1 base from J, the gap between germline ends came to 11 bases. The CDR3 consists of 16 residues. The CDR3 DNA reads TGTGCTAGTGGTTTGGTACTAACGGGCGGCACAGATACGCAGTATTTT. It yields the protein CASGLVLTGGTDTQYF.

This clonotype was counted many times. The V gene is TRBV7-9, the J gene TRBJ1-6; 7 positions match TRBD1. Losses at the gene ends were 1 base for V and 9 bases for J; bases not matched to a gene: 12. There are 17 residues in the CDR3. Germline V gene lookup returns CDR1 SEHNR and CDR2 FQNEAQ (reference sequence). The CDR3 DNA is TGTGCCAGCAGCTTAGTATCCGGTGGAGGGGGCGTTTCACCCCTCCACTTT. Its protein is CASSLVSGGGGVSPLHF.